This TCR beta chain was obtained from a study of blood T cell repertoires in COVID-19. Cohort placement rested on clinical history that participants reported themselves. Unmatched junction bases numbered 9, after V lost 6 bases and J lost 5 bases. The CDR3 covers 14 residues. CDR1 is WSHSY and CDR2 is SAAADI in the germline V gene. The repertoire was sequenced with immunoSEQ multiplex PCR; TCRdb's copy has only in-frame clones and lacks some. The sample contains roughly 300,000 clones, over 75% of which appear only once. The sequenced sample consisted of PBMCs or T cells enriched from blood (not recorded which). The chain employs TRBV10-2 and TRBJ2-5; TRBD2 matches at 7 bases. The sequence derives from a woman under 40 who had recovered from COVID-19. The CDR3 region is CASRAGPLPETQYF. Written as DNA, the CDR3 is TGCGCCAGCAGAGCGGGACCCCTGCCGGAGACCCAGTACTTC.